The 27 T cell receptor beta chains below all came from one sample that was sequenced in a study of human T cells and chemical hapten exposure. TCRdb re-called the RACE reads through MiXCR, storing one row per CDR3 protein. The sample has about 260,000 distinct CDR3 sequences; 8.6% are singletons. The sample's time point: pre-sensitization, week 0. Treatment denoted: therapeutic diphenylcyclopropenone sensitization with weekly scalp DPC. Here the sequenced sample was whole blood, taken in connection with sensitization to the hapten diphenylcyclopropenone (DPC). The source of these receptors is a woman aged 40 to 50 with alopecia areata. Some clones in this sample may be carry-over from other donors' samples.

This clonotype was detected only a few times. This chain links TRBV12-3 or TRBV12-4 with TRBJ2-2; D is undetermined. Trimming removed 6 bases from V and 0 bases from J, with 17 bases in between. This CDR3 region has 17 residues. DNA for the CDR3: TGTGCCAGCAGCAACCAGGTTGGGTCCGCGAACACCGGGGAGCTGTTTTTT. Amino acids: CASSNQVGSANTGELFF.

The chain uses TRBV28 and TRBJ1-1; D might be TRBD1 (5 bases). The CDR3 consists of 15 residues. Germline V gene lookup returns CDR1 MDHEN and CDR2 SYDVKM. Trimming cost V 5 bases and J 1 base, with 14 bases left between them. CDR3 sequence: CASSGAGGGNTEAFF. The CDR3 nucleotides read TGTGCCAGCAGTGGGGCGGGAGGAGGGAACACTGAAGCTTTCTTT.

The genes are TRBV7-3 and TRBJ1-1; no clear D gene. From germline, CDR1 is SGHTA and CDR2 FQGTGA. CDR3 length equals 13 residues. The V gene lost 4 bases and the J gene lost 0 bases, with 6 bases spanning the gap. DNA for the CDR3: TGTGCCAGCAGCTCGTACATGAACACTGAAGCTTTCTTT. Translation gives CASSSYMNTEAFF.

The chain combines TRBV28 with TRBJ1-6; D call uncertain. Germline V gene data show CDR1 as MDHEN and CDR2 as SYDVKM. The CDR3 sequence is 13 residues long. Trimming shortened V by 8 bases and J by 7 bases, and 12 bases separated the two germline ends. In DNA form, the CDR3 reads TGTGCCAGCCTCAAACAGCCGAATTCACCCCTCCACTTT. This sequence encodes CASLKQPNSPLHF. Full variable domain (remainder filled in from reference TRBV28 and TRBJ1-6): DVKVTQSSRYLVKRTGEKVFLECVQDMDHENMFWYRQDPGLGLRLIYFSYDVKMKEKGDIPEGYSVSREKKERFSLILESASTNQTSMYLCASLKQPNSPLHFGNGTRLTVT.

This clonotype was counted at least ten times. The V gene is TRBV12-3 or TRBV12-4, the J gene TRBJ2-7; 8 bases match TRBD1. The CDR3 is made up of 16 amino acids. V lost 4 bases and J lost 6; bases outside the gene matches: 14. The CDR3 nucleotides read TGTGCCAGCAGTTCCCAGTCCACAGGGGGGAGAGGCGAGCAGTACTTC. Translated: CASSSQSTGGRGEQYF.

The rearrangement joins TRBV20-1 to TRBJ1-2; the match to TRBD1 covers 7 bases. V dropped 4 bases and J dropped 5; count of bases not matched to a gene: 7. CDR1 is DFQATT and CDR2 is SNEGSKA in the germline V gene (reference sequence). This CDR3 is built from 13 residues. The CDR3 here is CSATPVTGYGYTF. CDR3 DNA: TGCAGTGCTACCCCCGTGACAGGGTATGGCTACACCTTC.

At least ten counts were recorded for this clonotype. J is TRBJ2-7 and V is TRBV7-3, with 7 nucleotides matching TRBD2. This CDR3 contains 15 residues. V shed 0 bases, J shed 1 base, and the junction held 3 bases outside the gene matches. The V gene's germline CDR1 is SGHTA and CDR2 FQGTGA. The CDR3, as DNA: TGTGCCAGCAGCTTAACTGGACTAGGTTCCTACGAGCAGTACTTC. Protein sequence: CASSLTGLGSYEQYF.

The sample holds many counts of this clonotype. Germline is not matched at one junction end, which may reflect a read error. The rearrangement links TRBV7-3 to TRBJ2-1, with TRBD1 as a possible D gene (6 bases). Per germline, CDR1 SGHTA and CDR2 FQGTGA. The CDR3 is made up of 16 amino acids. The CDR3 nucleotides read TGTGCCAGCAGCGTAACCGGTGTGGGGGCATACAATGAGCAGTTCTTC. Protein sequence: CASSVTGVGAYNEQFF.

This chain links TRBV5-1 with TRBJ2-7; TRBD1 might be the D (6 bases). The germline V gene encodes CDR1 SGHRS and CDR2 YFSETQ. V shed 0 bases and J shed 3 bases, with 16 bases lying between them. The CDR3 sequence is 16 residues long. The chain's CDR3 is CASSLAGATAIYEQYF. The CDR3 DNA sequence: TGCGCCAGCAGCTTGGCAGGGGCCACCGCGATCTACGAGCAGTACTTC.

This clonotype was found a few times. V gene TRBV24-1 combines with J gene TRBJ2-7; weak D call: TRBD2 (6 bases). The length of the CDR3 is 14 residues. Germline V CDR1 and CDR2: KGHDR, SFDVKD. V lost 6 bases, J lost 2 bases, and 13 bases lay in between. The CDR3 sequence: CATSRASDPYEQYF. CDR3 DNA: TGTGCCACCAGTAGGGCTAGCGATCCCTACGAGCAGTACTTC.

This clonotype was picked up a small number of times. The chain has TRBV4-3 and TRBJ2-4; 10 bases match TRBD2. Trimming at V came to 0 bases and at J to 0 bases, leaving 8 bases not matched to a gene. The CDR3 spans 19 residues. Germline CDR1 reads LGHNA; CDR2 reads YSLEER. The CDR3 DNA sequence: TGCGCCAGCAGCCAAGATTTGAGTAGCGGGAGGATAGCCAAAAACATTCAGTACTTC. Its translation is CASSQDLSSGRIAKNIQYF.

V gene TRBV20-1 combines with J gene TRBJ2-2; D may be TRBD2 (6 bases). The CDR3 has 15 residues. Germline loops: CDR1 DFQATT, CDR2 SNEGSKA (reference sequence). V lost 1 base, J lost 4 bases, and 13 bases lay in between. CDR3 nucleotide sequence: TGCAGTGCTAGAGGTCGGGAGTGGGGCACCGGGGAGCTGTTTTTT. It specifies CSARGREWGTGELFF.

This clonotype was counted between two and nine times. Here the CDR3 omits its conserved ending phenylalanine or tryptophan, so a read error is the likely source. No DNA is shown, since the ends of the CDR3 on it are uncertain; the CDR3 is the one TCRdb lists. The chain couples TRBV14 to TRBJ2-7; the DNA was not used to check the table's D call, TRBD2. The CDR3 length is 14 residues, termini included. Germline V gives CDR1 SGHDN, CDR2 FVKESK. This CDR3 is CASSQVLGGRALHS.

This clonotype was counted many times. The chain has TRBV19 and TRBJ2-1; 9 positions agree with TRBD2. The CDR3 covers 16 residues. Germline V gives CDR1 LNHDA, CDR2 SQIVND (reference sequence). Trimming cost V 5 bases and J 2 bases; bases outside gene matches: 7. In nucleotides, the CDR3 is TGTGCCAGTAGTTCGTTAGCGGGAGCAACCTACAATGAGCAGTTCTTC. This translates into CASSSLAGATYNEQFF.

The chain has TRBV18 and TRBJ1-2; tentative D call: TRBD1 (6 bases). The CDR3 totals 14 residues. V shed 5 bases and J shed 4 bases, with 14 bases lying between them. CDR1 and CDR2 (germline): KGHSH, LQKENI. The CDR3 region is CASSTGTNTYGYTF. The CDR3 nucleotides read TGTGCCAGCTCAACCGGGACAAACACCTATGGCTACACCTTC.

Only a few counts were recorded for this clonotype. In DNA form, the CDR3 reads TGTGCCATACAAGGACTAGCGGGAAGCACAGATACGCAGTATTTT. This codes for CAIQGLAGSTDTQYF. This rearrangement joins TRBV10-3 to TRBJ2-3, with 12 bases matching TRBD2. The CDR3 loop spans 15 amino acids. Trimming took 9 bases from V and 0 from J; bases not matched to a gene: 4. From germline, CDR1 is ENHRY and CDR2 SYGVKD.

This clonotype was recorded a few times. V is TRBV24-1 and J is TRBJ2-1; maybe TRBD2 (5 bases). Germline CDR1 reads KGHDR; CDR2 reads SFDVKD. The V gene lost 5 bases and the J gene lost 0 bases, with 16 bases spanning the gap. The CDR3 is 17 residues long. CDR3 in amino acids: CATSGEHTDLSYNEQFF. The CDR3 DNA sequence: TGTGCCACCAGTGGGGAGCATACCGACCTCTCCTACAATGAGCAGTTCTTC.

This clonotype was seen only a few times. The chain joins TRBV20-1 to TRBJ2-4, with D tentatively TRBD2 (6 bases). Germline CDR1 is DFQATT and CDR2 is SNEGSKA (reference sequence). This CDR3 is 13 amino acids long. The DNA for the CDR3 is TGCAGCGAAAAACGGGGGGCCAAAAACATTCAGTACTTC. Encoded protein: CSEKRGAKNIQYF.

This clonotype was observed a few times. This chain connects TRBV7-9 to TRBJ2-1; maybe TRBD2 (6 bases). Germline loops: CDR1 SEHNR, CDR2 FQNEAQ (reference sequence). Deletions cut 5 bases from V and 1 base from J, with 12 bases between. The CDR3 loop spans 15 amino acids. The CDR3 nucleotides read TGTGCCAGCAGCCCGGTGCGGGATTCCTACAATGAGCAGTTCTTC. Protein sequence: CASSPVRDSYNEQFF.

V and J are TRBV20-1 and TRBJ2-7, with 8 bases fitting TRBD1. Germline CDR1 reads DFQATT; CDR2 reads SNEGSKA (reference sequence). V trimming: 3 bases; J trimming: 2 bases; junction bases outside the gene matches: 9. This CDR3 spans 15 amino acids. The CDR3 region is CSASGRTGNTYEQYF. CDR3 DNA sequence: TGCAGTGCTAGTGGCCGGACAGGGAACACCTACGAGCAGTACTTC.

Ten or more counts support this clonotype. Relative to the germline gene, one junction end is altered; a read error may explain this. This chain uses TRBV5-1 with TRBJ1-1; a weak D match, TRBD1 (6 bases). The CDR3 is 14 residues long. Germline lookup yields CDR1 SGHRS and CDR2 YFSETQ. The CDR3 region is CASSLNRENTEAFF. The CDR3 DNA is TGTGCCAGCAGCTTAAACAGGGAGAACACTGAAGCTTTCTTT. The variable domain in full, completed from reference TRBV5-1 and TRBJ1-1, reads KAGVTQTPRYLIKTRGQQVTLSCSPISGHRSVSWYQQTPGQGLQFLFEYFSETQRNKGNFPGRFSGRQFSNSRSEMNVSTLELGDSALYLCASSLNRENTEAFFGQGTRLTVV.

This clonotype was seen at least ten times. The chain recombines TRBV2 with TRBJ2-2, with no clear D. Germline assignment: CDR1 SNHLY and CDR2 FYNNEI. Trimming stripped 4 bases from V and 7 bases from J, with 10 bases between. CDR3 length: 13 residues. The CDR3 region has the DNA TGTGCCAGCAGTGTTTGGGAAAGCGGGGAGCTGTTTTTT. It specifies CASSVWESGELFF.

V is TRBV10-3 and J is TRBJ1-1; no definite D call. The ends were cut back, 4 bases at V and 1 base at J, with 7 bases in the middle. The V gene's germline CDR1 is ENHRY and CDR2 SYGVKD. This CDR3 has 13 amino acids. The CDR3 region is CAISVGENTEAFF. DNA of the CDR3: TGTGCCATCAGTGTCGGAGAGAACACTGAAGCTTTCTTT.

This clonotype was counted many times. The chain is built from TRBV12-3 or TRBV12-4 and TRBJ2-2; D remains ambiguous. The CDR3 has 13 residues. Between the trimmed V and J ends, which lost 3 bases and 9 bases, there was a span of 11 bases. The CDR3 protein is CASSFLNIRELFF. In DNA, the CDR3 is TGTGCCAGCAGTTTTTTGAATATCCGGGAGCTGTTTTTT.

A few counts support this clonotype. CDR3 amino acids: CASSLGLLAKNIQYF. CDR3 nucleotides: TGTGCCAGCAGCTTAGGCCTACTAGCCAAAAACATTCAGTACTTC. V usage is TRBV11-2 and J usage is TRBJ2-4; D ambiguous. Germline V gene data show CDR1 as SGHAT and CDR2 as FQNNGV. This CDR3 has 15 residues. Deletions cut 1 base from V and 0 bases from J, with 7 bases between.

This rearrangement joins TRBV6-5 to TRBJ2-7; D call uncertain. This CDR3 spans 13 amino acids. Germline lookup yields CDR1 MNHEY and CDR2 SVGAGI. V gave up 6 bases and J gave up 0 bases, with 9 bases separating them. CDR3 sequence (DNA): TGTGCCAGCAGCCGCGTCCCCTCCTACGAGCAGTACTTC. Amino acid sequence: CASSRVPSYEQYF.

This clonotype was seen more than once but under ten times. V usage is TRBV28 and J usage is TRBJ2-5; tentatively, D is TRBD2 (6 bases). V was pared by 6 bases and J by 13 bases, with 24 bases between. Looked up from germline, CDR1 is MDHEN and CDR2 is SYDVKM. This CDR3 comprises 14 residues. The CDR3 bases are TGTGCCAGCAGCCCCCCGGGGACTTCTAAGTCCCCGTACTTC. It is translated as CASSPPGTSKSPYF.